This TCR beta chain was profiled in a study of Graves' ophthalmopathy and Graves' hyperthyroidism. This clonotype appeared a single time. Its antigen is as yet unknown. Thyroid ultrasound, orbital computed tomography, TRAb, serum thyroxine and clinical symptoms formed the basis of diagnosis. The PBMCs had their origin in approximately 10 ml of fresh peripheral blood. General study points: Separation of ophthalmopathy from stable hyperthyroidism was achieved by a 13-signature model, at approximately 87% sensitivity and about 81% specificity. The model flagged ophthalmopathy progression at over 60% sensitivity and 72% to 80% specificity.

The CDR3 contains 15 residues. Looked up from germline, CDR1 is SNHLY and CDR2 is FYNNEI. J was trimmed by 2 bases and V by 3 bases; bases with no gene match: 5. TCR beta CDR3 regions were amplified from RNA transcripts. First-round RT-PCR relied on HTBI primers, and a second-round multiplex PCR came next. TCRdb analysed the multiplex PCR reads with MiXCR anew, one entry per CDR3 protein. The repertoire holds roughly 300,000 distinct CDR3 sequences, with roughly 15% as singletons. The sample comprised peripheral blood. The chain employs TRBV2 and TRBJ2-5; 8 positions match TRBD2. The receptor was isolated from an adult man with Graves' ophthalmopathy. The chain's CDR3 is CASSEVRGRQETQYF. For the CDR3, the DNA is TGTGCCAGCAGTGAGGTGCGCGGGAGGCAAGAGACCCAGTACTTC.